These 25 T cell receptor beta chains were all obtained from the same sample, sequenced in a study of OX40 agonist ivuxolimab in advanced cancers. Clones were read by immunoSEQ multiplex PCR, and TCRdb kept only the in-frame ones, dropping some. The sample lists 50,000 to 70,000 clones; around 81% were seen once. The sequences come from CD4+ or CD8+ T cells sorted from blood, collected in a trial of the OX40 agonist ivuxolimab. Receptors originate from an adult with an advanced solid tumor such as melanoma, head and neck, liver or kidney cancer.

This clone was seen a handful of times. This rearrangement joins TRBV7-2 to TRBJ2-2; 12 bases fit TRBD1. Per germline, CDR1 SGHTA and CDR2 FQGNSA. V lost 0 bases to trimming and J lost 6 bases; unmatched junction nucleotides: 5. The CDR3 is 17 amino acids. DNA for the CDR3: TGTGCCAGCAGCTTAGCTCCGGGACAGGGGGCCGCCGGGGAGCTGTTTTTT. Its protein product is CASSLAPGQGAAGELFF.

V and J are TRBV11-1 and TRBJ1-1; possible D gene TRBD1, 6 bases. The CDR3 loop spans 14 amino acids. Trimming removed 0 bases from V and 4 bases from J, with 9 bases in between. The V gene's germline CDR1 is SGHAT and CDR2 FQDESV (reference sequence). The CDR3 loop reads CASSLARGATEAFF. In nucleotides, the CDR3 is TGTGCCAGCAGCTTAGCGCGGGGGGCCACTGAAGCTTTCTTT.

The V call is TRBV4-3, the J call TRBJ2-7; 14 bases are a match to TRBD2. The ends lost 0 bases at V and 3 bases at J; junction bases unmatched: 7. There are 18 residues in the CDR3. CDR1 and CDR2 (germline): LGHNA, YSLEER. DNA for the CDR3: TGCGCCAGCAGCCAAGATTACCCCGGGACTAGCGGGAGCTACGAGCAGTACTTC. Its translation is CASSQDYPGTSGSYEQYF.

This clone has more than one count but fewer than ten. The chain uses TRBV4-1 and TRBJ2-5; TRBD2 matches 8 bases. The CDR3 has 17 residues. Germline CDR1 and CDR2: MGHRA and YSYEKL. The V gene end was trimmed by 0 bases and the J gene end by 1 base; junction bases not matched to a gene: 7. DNA of the CDR3: TGCGCCAGCAGCCAAGATCCAAGCGGGAGCCCCCAAGAGACCCAGTACTTC. It is translated as CASSQDPSGSPQETQYF.

This clone has just a few counts. This sequence joins TRBV7-9 and TRBJ2-7; the D gene is possibly TRBD2 (5 bases). V was shortened by 2 bases and J by 5 bases, with 7 bases between the two germline ends. CDR1 is SEHNR, CDR2 FQNEAQ, per germline (reference sequence). CDR3 length equals 12 residues. CDR3 loop: CASSLKGDEQYF. CDR3 sequence (DNA): TGTGCCAGCAGCTTAAAGGGAGACGAGCAGTACTTC.

This chain links TRBV6-5 with TRBJ2-1; 8 positions agree with TRBD1. With V trimmed by 5 bases and J by 10 bases, 10 bases remained unmatched. CDR3 length: 14 amino acids. In germline, CDR1 is MNHEY, CDR2 SVGAGI. The CDR3 sequence: CASSTTGGLGEQFF. The CDR3 DNA is TGTGCCAGCAGTACAACAGGGGGTTTAGGCGAGCAGTTCTTC.

This clone was seen a few times. This chain uses TRBV6-6 with TRBJ2-5; D is perhaps TRBD1 or TRBD2 (6 bases each). V was pared by 7 bases and J by 8 bases, with 14 bases between. The CDR3 loop spans 12 amino acids. Germline lookup yields CDR1 MNHNY and CDR2 SVGAGI (reference sequence). This chain's CDR3 is CASTESGATQYF. The CDR3 DNA reads as TGTGCCAGCACCGAGTCGGGGGCTACCCAGTACTTC.

This chain links TRBV7-9 with TRBJ2-5; D call uncertain. The length of the CDR3 is 15 residues. Trimming took 4 bases from V and 0 from J, leaving 12 bases between them. The V gene's germline CDR1 is SEHNR and CDR2 FQNEAQ (reference sequence). The CDR3 DNA reads TGTGCCAGCAGCTCACCCGTGGGAAACCAAGAGACCCAGTACTTC. The encoded protein is CASSSPVGNQETQYF.

The chain is built from TRBV28 and TRBJ2-1, with 11 bases matching TRBD1. This CDR3 is 16 amino acids long. The ends lost 5 bases at V and 2 bases at J; junction bases unmatched: 5. Germline CDR1 is MDHEN and CDR2 is SYDVKM. The CDR3 DNA follows: TGTGCCAGCAGTCCGCGGACAGGGGGCCCCTACAATGAGCAGTTCTTC. Amino acids: CASSPRTGGPYNEQFF.

The chain couples TRBV7-9 to TRBJ2-5; D may match TRBD1 or TRBD2 (5 bases each). The end of the DNA is better explained by TRBJ2-7, so the J call may be wrong. CDR1 is SEHNR and CDR2 is FQNEAQ in the germline V gene (reference sequence). The CDR3 spans 13 residues. For the CDR3, the DNA is TGTGCCAGCAACTGGGACGGAACCTACGAGCAGTACTTC. Its protein product is CASNWDGTYEQYF.

The chain is built from TRBV7-9 and TRBJ2-7; 11 bases map to TRBD2. The germline gives CDR1 SEHNR, CDR2 FQNEAQ (reference sequence). The CDR3 extends over 15 amino acids. J was trimmed by 5 bases and V by 7 bases; bases with no gene match: 10. CDR3 sequence: CASISLGTSGDEQYF. For the CDR3, the DNA is TGTGCCAGCATCTCCCTGGGGACTAGCGGAGACGAGCAGTACTTC.

This clone was recorded a few times. J is TRBJ2-2 and V is TRBV18; D might be TRBD2 (5 bases). Trimming pared 8 bases from V and 6 bases from J, leaving 16 bases between. Germline-derived CDR1 and CDR2 are KGHSH and LQKENI. CDR3 length: 14 amino acids. The CDR3 loop is CASRGAAGSGELFF. DNA for the CDR3: TGTGCCAGCCGCGGAGCTGCGGGTTCCGGGGAGCTGTTTTTT.

The chain employs TRBV5-6 and TRBJ2-2, with 7 bases identical to TRBD2. The ends lost 4 bases at V and 0 bases at J; junction bases unmatched: 12. The CDR3 is 18 amino acids. Germline V gives CDR1 SGHDT, CDR2 YYEEEE. CDR3 DNA: TGTGCCAGCAGCGCCCCGACTCTCCTAGCGGCGAACACCGGGGAGCTGTTTTTT. Its protein is CASSAPTLLAANTGELFF.

The chain has TRBV14 and TRBJ2-3; 13 bases align to TRBD2. Trimming cost V 3 bases and J 5 bases; bases outside gene matches: 5. The CDR3 contains 16 residues. Looked up from germline, CDR1 is SGHDN and CDR2 is FVKESK. The CDR3 reads CASSQAGLAGVDTQYF. For the CDR3, the DNA is TGTGCCAGCAGCCAGGCAGGACTAGCGGGAGTAGATACGCAGTATTTT.

The chain carries TRBV19 and TRBJ2-7; the D is unclear. Trimming removed 3 bases at V and 2 bases at J, with 14 bases between. Looked up from germline, CDR1 is LNHDA and CDR2 is SQIVND (reference sequence). There are 15 residues in the CDR3. In DNA form, the CDR3 reads TGTGCCAGTAGTATGATGCCGGCTGCCACCTACGAGCAGTACTTC. This translates into CASSMMPAATYEQYF.

The gene calls are TRBV6-5 and TRBJ2-3; D may be TRBD2 (6 bases). V was cut by 2 bases and J by 1 base, with 10 bases left in between. Per the germline V gene, CDR1 is MNHEY and CDR2 is SVGAGI. This CDR3 spans 15 amino acids. In nucleotides, the CDR3 is TGTGCCAGCAGTTACGTGGGGGAGGGCACAGATACGCAGTATTTT. It specifies CASSYVGEGTDTQYF.

The chain recombines TRBV7-9 with TRBJ2-1; possible D gene TRBD1, 5 bases. This CDR3 region has 12 residues. Germline values: CDR1 SEHNR, CDR2 FQNEAQ (reference sequence). With 5 bases removed from V and 8 bases from J, the gap between germline ends came to 10 bases. The CDR3 is CASSTQGYEQFF. The CDR3 nucleotides read TGTGCCAGCAGCACGCAGGGATATGAGCAGTTCTTC.

V gene TRBV10-3 combines with J gene TRBJ2-5; 10 nucleotides line up with TRBD1. CDR1 ENHRY and CDR2 SYGVKD come from the germline V gene. The CDR3 length is 13 residues. V lost 5 bases, J lost 5 bases, and 2 bases stayed unmatched. The chain's CDR3 is CAISPGQGETQYF. The CDR3 bases are TGTGCCATCAGTCCGGGACAGGGGGAGACCCAGTACTTC.

V usage is TRBV7-9 and J usage is TRBJ2-5; 11 bases agree with TRBD1. The germline gives CDR1 SEHNR, CDR2 FQNEAQ (reference sequence). With V trimmed by 6 bases and J by 1 base, 10 bases remained unmatched. The CDR3 is 17 residues long. The CDR3 coding sequence is TGTGCCAGCAGTTCTGGGACAGGGGGAATAGGCCAAGAGACCCAGTACTTC. It encodes CASSSGTGGIGQETQYF.

This clone was picked up one time. V gene TRBV2 combines with J gene TRBJ2-1; the D gene is possibly TRBD2 (5 bases). The CDR3 runs to 15 residues. V was shortened by 6 bases and J by 7 bases, with 19 bases between the two germline ends. The germline V gene has CDR1 SNHLY and CDR2 FYNNEI. This CDR3 is CASRPRVSNWNEQFF. The DNA for the CDR3 is TGTGCCAGCAGACCGCGGGTTTCGAATTGGAATGAGCAGTTCTTC.

The V gene is TRBV28, the J gene TRBJ2-7; maybe TRBD2 (5 bases). V was trimmed by 7 bases and J by 4 bases, leaving 14 bases between them. The CDR3 length is 13 residues. Germline CDR1 is MDHEN and CDR2 is SYDVKM. CDR3: CASKGLIEYEQYF. The CDR3 DNA reads TGTGCCAGCAAAGGACTGATAGAATACGAGCAGTACTTC.

The rearrangement joins TRBV5-1 to TRBJ2-7, with 12 bases aligning to TRBD2. V lost 6 bases to trimming and J lost 0 bases; unmatched junction nucleotides: 4. CDR3 size: 15 residues. Germline CDR1 reads SGHRS; CDR2 reads YFSETQ. The CDR3, as DNA: TGCGCCAGCATGTTGACTAGCGGGAGCTCCTACGAGCAGTACTTC. The encoded protein is CASMLTSGSSYEQYF.

This sequence joins TRBV7-2 and TRBJ2-5; 9 nucleotides align to TRBD1. CDR1 and CDR2 (germline): SGHTA, FQGNSA. This CDR3 has 18 residues. V shed 4 bases and J 5 bases; nucleotides not matched to a gene: 17. The CDR3 loop reads CASSSSLEADRGWETQYF. DNA of the CDR3: TGTGCCAGCAGCTCCTCCTTGGAGGCGGACAGGGGCTGGGAGACCCAGTACTTC.

This chain joins TRBV5-1 and TRBJ2-5; D unresolved. The CDR3 covers 13 residues. The germline gives CDR1 SGHRS, CDR2 YFSETQ. Deletions cut 7 bases from V and 1 base from J, with 11 bases between. CDR3: CASRINFQETQYF. The DNA of the CDR3 is TGCGCCAGCCGAATAAACTTCCAAGAGACCCAGTACTTC.

V usage is TRBV28 and J usage is TRBJ1-1; D is perhaps TRBD1 (6 bases). CDR3 length: 14 residues. Deletions cut 5 bases from V and 4 bases from J, with 14 bases between. Germline CDR1 is MDHEN and CDR2 is SYDVKM. Here the CDR3 reads CASSPDSRGTEAFF. CDR3 sequence (DNA): TGTGCCAGCAGTCCGGACAGTAGGGGCACTGAAGCTTTCTTT.